The sample holds one count of the clone carrying this TCR beta chain. Here immunoSEQ multiplex PCR was the method, and the copy in TCRdb shows in-frame clones only, minus some. The table has tens of thousands of clones, 92% seen once. This sample is part of a study of control samples from healthy donors and cancer patients. The CDR3 loop spans 13 amino acids. Germline V gene sequence: CDR1 MNHEY, CDR2 SMNVEV (reference sequence). V lost 0 bases to trimming and J lost 5 bases, with 7 bases between them. Sequenced sample: blood. This TCR was sampled from a woman aged 45-65 years in good health. The V and J genes are TRBV27 and TRBJ1-2; D is unresolved. The CDR3 sequence: CASSLSSRYGYTF. Written as DNA, the CDR3 is TGTGCCAGCAGTTTATCATCCCGGTATGGCTACACCTTC.